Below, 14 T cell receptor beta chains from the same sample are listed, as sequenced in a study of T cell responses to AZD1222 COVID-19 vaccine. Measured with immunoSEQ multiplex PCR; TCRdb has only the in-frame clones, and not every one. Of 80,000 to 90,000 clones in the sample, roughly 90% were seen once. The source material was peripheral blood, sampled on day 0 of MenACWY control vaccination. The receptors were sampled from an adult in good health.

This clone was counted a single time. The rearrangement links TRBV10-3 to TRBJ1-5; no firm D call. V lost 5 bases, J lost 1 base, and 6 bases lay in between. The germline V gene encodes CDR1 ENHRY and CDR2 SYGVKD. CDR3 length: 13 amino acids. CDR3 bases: TGTGCCATCAGTCTGGGGAGCAATCAGCCCCAGCATTTT. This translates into CAISLGSNQPQHF.

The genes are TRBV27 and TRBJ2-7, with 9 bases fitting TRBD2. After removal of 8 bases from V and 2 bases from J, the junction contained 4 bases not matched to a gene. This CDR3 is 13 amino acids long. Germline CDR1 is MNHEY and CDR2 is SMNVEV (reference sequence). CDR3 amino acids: CASGLAPAYEQYF. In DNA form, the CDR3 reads TGTGCCAGCGGACTAGCGCCAGCCTACGAGCAGTACTTC.

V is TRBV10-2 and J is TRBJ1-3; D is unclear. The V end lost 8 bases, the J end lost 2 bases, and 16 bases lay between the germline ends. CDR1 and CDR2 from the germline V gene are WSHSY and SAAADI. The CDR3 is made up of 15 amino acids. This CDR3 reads CASSDGKVAGNTIYF. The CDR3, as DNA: TGCGCCAGCTCCGACGGGAAAGTGGCTGGAAACACCATATATTTT.

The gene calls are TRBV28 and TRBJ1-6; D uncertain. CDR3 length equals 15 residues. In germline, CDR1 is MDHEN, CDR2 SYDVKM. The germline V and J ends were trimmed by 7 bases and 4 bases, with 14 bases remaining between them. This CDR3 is CASIPAGWYNSPLHF. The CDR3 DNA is TGTGCCAGCATTCCCGCCGGATGGTATAATTCACCCCTCCACTTT.

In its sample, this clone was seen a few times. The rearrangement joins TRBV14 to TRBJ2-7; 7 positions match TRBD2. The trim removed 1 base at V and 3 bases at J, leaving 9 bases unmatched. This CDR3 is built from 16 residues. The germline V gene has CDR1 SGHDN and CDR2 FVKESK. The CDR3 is CASSQVAGDAYYEQYF. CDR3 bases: TGTGCCAGCAGCCAAGTGGCGGGGGACGCTTACTACGAGCAGTACTTC.

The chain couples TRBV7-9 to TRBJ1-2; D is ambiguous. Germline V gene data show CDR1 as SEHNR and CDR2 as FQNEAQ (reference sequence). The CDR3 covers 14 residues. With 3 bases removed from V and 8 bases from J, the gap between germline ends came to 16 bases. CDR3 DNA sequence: TGTGCCAGCAGCTTGGACGGGCAAGATAGGGGCTACACCTTC. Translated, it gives CASSLDGQDRGYTF.

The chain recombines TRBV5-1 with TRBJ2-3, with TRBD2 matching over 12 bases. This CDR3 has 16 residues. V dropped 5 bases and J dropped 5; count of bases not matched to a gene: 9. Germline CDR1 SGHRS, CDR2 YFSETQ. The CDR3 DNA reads TGCGCCAGCAGACATCCTAGCGGGAGGGCGAGAGATACGCAGTATTTT. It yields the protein CASRHPSGRARDTQYF.

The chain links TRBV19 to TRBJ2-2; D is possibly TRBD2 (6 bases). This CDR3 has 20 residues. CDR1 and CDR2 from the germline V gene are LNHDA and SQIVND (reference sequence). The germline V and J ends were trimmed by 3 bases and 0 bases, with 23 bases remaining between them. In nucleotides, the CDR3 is TGTGCCAGTAGTATCCCTGGCGGGGCGCCCTACTTTACGAACACCGGGGAGCTGTTTTTT. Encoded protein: CASSIPGGAPYFTNTGELFF.

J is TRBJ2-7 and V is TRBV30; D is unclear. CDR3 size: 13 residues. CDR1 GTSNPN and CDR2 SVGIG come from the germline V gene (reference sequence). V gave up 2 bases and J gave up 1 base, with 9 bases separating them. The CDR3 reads CAWSPGQSYEQYF. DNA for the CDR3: TGTGCCTGGAGTCCCGGTCAGTCCTACGAGCAGTACTTC.

CDR3 loop: CASSAGLAVEQYF. The CDR3 DNA is TGTGCCAGCAGCGCCGGACTAGCGGTCGAGCAGTACTTC. The chain combines TRBV9 with TRBJ2-7, with 10 bases fitting TRBD2. CDR1 is SGDLS and CDR2 is YYNGEE in the germline V gene. The CDR3 spans 13 residues. V shed 3 bases, J shed 6 bases, and the junction held 3 bases outside the gene matches.

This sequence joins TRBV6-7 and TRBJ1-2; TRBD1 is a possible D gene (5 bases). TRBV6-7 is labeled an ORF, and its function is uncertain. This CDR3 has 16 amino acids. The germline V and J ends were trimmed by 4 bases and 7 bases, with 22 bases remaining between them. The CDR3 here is CASSSPLGRPPSGYTF. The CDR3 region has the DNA TGTGCCAGCAGTTCGCCTCTGGGGCGACCCCCTTCTGGCTACACCTTC.

CDR3 sequence: CASSVVGYNEQFF. The CDR3 DNA reads as TGTGCCAGCAGCGTAGTAGGTTACAATGAGCAGTTCTTC. This chain links TRBV9 with TRBJ2-1, with no clear D. Looked up from germline, CDR1 is SGDLS and CDR2 is YYNGEE. The V and J ends lost 0 bases and 4 bases respectively, with 5 bases between them. The CDR3 length is 13 residues. Full variable domain (remainder filled in from reference TRBV9 and TRBJ2-1): DSGVTQTPKHLITATGQRVTLRCSPRSGDLSVYWYQQSLDQGLQFLIQYYNGEERAKGNILERFSAQQFPDLHSELNLSSLELGDSALYFCASSVVGYNEQFFGPGTRLTVL.

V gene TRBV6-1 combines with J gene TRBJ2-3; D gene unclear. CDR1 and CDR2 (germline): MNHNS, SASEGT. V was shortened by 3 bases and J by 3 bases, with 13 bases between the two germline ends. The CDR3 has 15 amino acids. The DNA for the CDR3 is TGTGCCAGCAGTGACACACACTATAGGACAGATACGCAGTATTTT. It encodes CASSDTHYRTDTQYF.

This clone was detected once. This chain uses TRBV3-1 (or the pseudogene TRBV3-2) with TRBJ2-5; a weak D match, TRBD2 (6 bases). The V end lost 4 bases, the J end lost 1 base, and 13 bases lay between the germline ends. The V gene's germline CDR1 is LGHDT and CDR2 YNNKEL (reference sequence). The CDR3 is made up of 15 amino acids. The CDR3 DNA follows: TGTGCCAGCAGCCGGGTGGGAGGCACCCAAGAGACCCAGTACTTC. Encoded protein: CASSRVGGTQETQYF.